The sequence of this T cell receptor beta chain was determined in a study of T cells in Graves' hyperthyroidism and ophthalmopathy. Study-level findings and limits: Researchers report that a 13 V-J model separated ophthalmopathy from stable hyperthyroidism. Appearing also in blood were most of the thyroid clonotypes expanded above 0.001.

In this sample, this clonotype turned up many times. The target antigen is unknown. For Graves' hyperthyroidism to be stable, ophthalmopathy could not progress within 18 months. PBMCs stemmed from 10 ml fresh peripheral blood. From RNA transcripts, TCR beta CDR3 regions were amplified. A set of HTBI primers served as the primers for a first-round RT-PCR of the TCR CDR3. TCRdb itself ran the multiplex PCR reads through MiXCR, one entry per CDR3 protein. Among a few hundred thousand distinct CDR3 sequences, approximately 15% were seen once, and the ten largest hold around an eighth. The receptor comes from a woman aged 18-29 years with Graves' hyperthyroidism. Sequences were obtained from blood.

CDR3 residues: CASSLGPFTEAFF. CDR3 DNA sequence: TGTGCCAGCAGTTTAGGACCGTTCACTGAAGCTTTCTTT. The rearrangement uses TRBV12-3 or TRBV12-4 and TRBJ1-1, with unresolved D. The CDR3 has 13 amino acids. The ends were cut back, 1 base at V and 4 bases at J, with 7 bases in the middle.